Listed below are T cell receptor beta chains from one sample, sequenced in a study of Ad26.COV2.S vaccination and SARS-CoV-2 variants. The data were produced by immunoSEQ multiplex PCR, yet TCRdb's version contains in-frame clones alone and is incomplete. This sample has around 450,000 clones, with 80% to 90% found just once. The material was peripheral blood, obtained in a trial of Ad26.COV2.S vaccine versus placebo. Source of these receptors: a person aged 18-65 years who received the Ad26.COV2.S COVID-19 vaccine or a placebo. CDR3s include the opening cysteine and the closing phenylalanine or tryptophan. D genes are given only for firm matches. Only some rows state a clone size, as once, few, many or a class for expanded clones.

V	J	size	D	DNA	CDR3
TRBV18	TRBJ2-5	NA	NA	TGTGCCAGCTCACCTGGTACGGCAGGGGAAGAGACCCAGTACTTC	CASSPGTAGEETQYF
TRBV5-1	TRBJ2-3	NA	NA	TGCGCCAGCAGCTCCGACAGGTATGATACGCAGTATTTT	CASSSDRYDTQYF
TRBV27	TRBJ1-1	NA	TRBD1	TGTGCCAGCAGTCTCTACCCCGGGACAGTCACTGAAGCTTTCTTT	CASSLYPGTVTEAFF
TRBV5-1	TRBJ2-7	NA	TRBD1	TGCGCCAGCAGCTTACAGGGGTCCGTCCACGAGCAGTACTTC	CASSLQGSVHEQYF
TRBV28	TRBJ2-7	NA	NA	TGTGCCAGCAGTTTGCAGGGCCACGAGCAGTACTTC	CASSLQGHEQYF
TRBV13	TRBJ2-2	NA	NA	TGTGCCAGCAGCTTAGTAGGGACCCCCACCGGGGAGCTGTTTTTT	CASSLVGTPTGELFF
TRBV14	TRBJ2-3	once	TRBD1	TGTGCCAGCAGCCAAGATCGGGGACAGATCACAGATACGCAGTATTTT	CASSQDRGQITDTQYF
TRBV4-1	TRBJ2-5	NA	TRBD1	TGCGCCAGCAGCCCTGGGACAGAAGAGACCCAGTACTTC	CASSPGTEETQYF
TRBV2	TRBJ2-3	NA	NA	TGTGCCAGCATAACGGGCATCCGGAGCACAGATACGCAGTATTTT	CASITGIRSTDTQYF
TRBV28	TRBJ2-3	NA	TRBD2	TGTGCCAGCAGTTGGGCGACTAGCGGGGGCCTGCTGGGAGATACGCAGTATTTT	CASSWATSGGLLGDTQYF
TRBV18	TRBJ1-3	NA	TRBD1	TGTGCCAGCTCACCACCCGGGACAGCAGTAAACCACTGGGCTGGAAACACCATATATTTT	CASSPPGTAVNHWAGNTIYF
TRBV25-1	TRBJ2-1	NA	NA	TGTGCCAGCAGTGACGCTTGGACGGTAAGGGGGAATGAGCAGTTCTTC	CASSDAWTVRGNEQFF
TRBV30	TRBJ1-2	NA	NA	TGTGCCTGGGCCTTGGGGCGAAACTATGGCTACACCTTC	CAWALGRNYGYTF
TRBV9	TRBJ2-1	NA	TRBD2	TGTGCCAGCAGCCGGACTAGCGGCCACAATGAGCAGTTCTTC	CASSRTSGHNEQFF
TRBV3-1/TRBV3-2	TRBJ1-1	NA	TRBD1	TGTGCCAGCAGCCGTGGGACAGGGGGTTTTAACACTGAAGCTTTCTTT	CASSRGTGGFNTEAFF
TRBV10-3	TRBJ2-3	NA	NA	TGTGCCTTAGCGCAGGGTCGCACAGATACGCAGTATTTT	CALAQGRTDTQYF
TRBV10-3	TRBJ1-2	once	NA	TGTGCCATCAGTCCCCCCCCCGGGCCGGGAAACTATGGCTACACCTTC	CAISPPPGPGNYGYTF
TRBV29-1	TRBJ2-1	few	NA	TGCAGCGTTGAAGGGGACCGGGACACCTACAATGAGCAGTTCTTC	CSVEGDRDTYNEQFF
TRBV29-1	TRBJ1-2	NA	TRBD1	TGCAGCGTTGACCCGGGACAGGGAGCACCTGGCTACACCTTC	CSVDPGQGAPGYTF
TRBV15	TRBJ2-2	NA	NA	TGTGCCACCAGCGGCCCGGACGGAGCGGTCGGGGAGCTGTTTTTT	CATSGPDGAVGELFF
TRBV18	TRBJ2-5	once	NA	TGTGCCAGCTCACCACCGGGGGGAAACCAAGAGACCCAGTACTTC	CASSPPGGNQETQYF
TRBV27	TRBJ1-1	NA	NA	TGTGCCAGCAGAGGGGGGGGGAGGTGGTACACTGAAGCTTTCTTT	CASRGGGRWYTEAFF
TRBV5-4	TRBJ2-7	NA	NA	TGTGCCAGCAGCTTACAGGATCTACCCTACGAGCAGTACTTC	CASSLQDLPYEQYF
TRBV7-8	TRBJ2-1	once	TRBD1	TGTGCCAGCAGCTTAAAATTGGCCGGGGGACAGGACTACAATGAGCAGTTCTTC	CASSLKLAGGQDYNEQFF
TRBV29-1	TRBJ2-3	once	NA	TGCAGCGCAATCTACCGCACAGATACGCAGTATTTT	CSAIYRTDTQYF
TRBV3-1/TRBV3-2	TRBJ2-7	NA	NA	TGTGCCAGCAGCCAAGAGGACGGGACCTACGAGCAGTACTTC	CASSQEDGTYEQYF
TRBV5-5	TRBJ1-3	NA	NA	TGTGCCAGCATGCCCCCCCATGGAGTCCTCACTGGAAACACCATATATTTT	CASMPPHGVLTGNTIYF
TRBV7-2	TRBJ1-1	NA	NA	TGTGCCAGCAGCTTAGCGCCCTCGAGAGGAGCTTTCTTT	CASSLAPSRGAFF
TRBV4-1	TRBJ2-7	NA	NA	TGCGCCAGCAGCCAAGCGGGTCCGACCCTGGAGCAGTACTTC	CASSQAGPTLEQYF
TRBV5-4	TRBJ1-1	NA	TRBD1	TGTGCCAGCAGCTGGACAGGGGGAATGAACACTGAAGCTTTCTTT	CASSWTGGMNTEAFF
TRBV15	TRBJ1-4	NA	NA	TGTGCCACCAGCGTCCTAGGTGCAACTAATGAAAAACTGTTTTTT	CATSVLGATNEKLFF
TRBV5-4	TRBJ1-4	NA	TRBD1	TGTGCCAGCAGTACCGGGACAGATAATGAAAAACTGTTTTTT	CASSTGTDNEKLFF
TRBV6-1	TRBJ1-2	NA	NA	TGTGCCAGCAGTTGGGCGGGGGGCTATGGCTACACCTTC	CASSWAGGYGYTF
TRBV10-3	TRBJ2-1	NA	TRBD1	TGTGCCATCGTTTCGGGACAGGGGGCAAATGAGCAGTTCTTC	CAIVSGQGANEQFF
TRBV3-1/TRBV3-2	TRBJ2-5	NA	NA	TGTGCCAGCAGCCTCGGCGGGGAATCGACCCAGTACTTC	CASSLGGESTQYF
TRBV27	TRBJ1-4	once	NA	TGTGCCAGCAGTTTTACGGCAGGGAATGAAAAACTGTTTTTT	CASSFTAGNEKLFF
TRBV19	TRBJ2-7	NA	TRBD1	TGTGCCAGTAGTAAAGCGGGACAGGGTGGCTTACGAGGGCAGTACTTC	CASSKAGQGGLRGQYF
TRBV7-9	TRBJ2-3	NA	NA	TGTGCCAGCAGCTTAGAGGAACGAAAGATTAATTTT	CASSLEERKINF
TRBV19	TRBJ1-5	NA	NA	TGTGCCAGTAGTATTGGGGGGGCGCGGCAGCCCCAGCATTTT	CASSIGGARQPQHF
TRBV5-1	TRBJ1-6	NA	TRBD1	TGCGCCAGCAGCTTAGGGGACAGGGGTTCGTCACCCCTCCACTTT	CASSLGDRGSSPLHF
TRBV6-5	TRBJ1-2	NA	TRBD1	TGTGCCAGCATTCAATCCCTAGGACAGGGCTATGGCTACACCTTC	CASIQSLGQGYGYTF
TRBV18	TRBJ2-3	NA	NA	TGTGCCAGCTCACCACTAGCGGTCACAGATACGCAGTATTTT	CASSPLAVTDTQYF
TRBV5-4	TRBJ2-7	NA	TRBD1	TGTGCCAGCAGCGATCAAACAGGGGGTGGGTACGAGCAGTACTTC	CASSDQTGGGYEQYF
TRBV5-1	TRBJ2-3	NA	NA	TGCGCCAGCAGCTTGGGGCCACAACAGGGTAGCACAGATACGCAGTATTTT	CASSLGPQQGSTDTQYF
TRBV28	TRBJ1-6	NA	NA	TGTGCCAGCAGTTTGAGGGAAACATATTTCCCAGATAATTCACCCCTCCACTTT	CASSLRETYFPDNSPLHF
TRBV28	TRBJ1-5	NA	NA	TGTGCCAGCACAGAATATAGCAATCAGCCCCAGCATTTT	CASTEYSNQPQHF
TRBV19	TRBJ2-1	NA	TRBD2	TGTGCCAGTAGTATAGATTATGATAGCGGGAGTATCTATGAGCAGTTCTTC	CASSIDYDSGSIYEQFF
TRBV27	TRBJ2-3	NA	TRBD2	TGTGCCAGCAGTCCTTACCCCCTAGCGGCAAGCACAGATACGCAGTATTTT	CASSPYPLAASTDTQYF
TRBV28	TRBJ1-1	NA	NA	TGTGCCAGCCGAACGTCTTGGGCCCTGGAAGCTCTCTTT	CASRTSWALEALF
TRBV7-9	TRBJ1-4	NA	TRBD1	TGTGCCAGCAGCTACCAGACAGGGGCGGGGGGTAATGAAAAACTGTTTTTT	CASSYQTGAGGNEKLFF
TRBV20-1	TRBJ2-3	once	NA	TGCAGTGCTAGAACGGTAGATACGCAGTATTTT	CSARTVDTQYF
TRBV4-1	TRBJ1-2	NA	NA	TGCGCCAGCGGAGACAGAAAAATACCTAACTATGGCTACACCTTC	CASGDRKIPNYGYTF
TRBV5-1	TRBJ2-7	NA	NA	TGCGCCAGCAGCCCCCGTCAGCTTTCAGCCGAGCAGTACTTC	CASSPRQLSAEQYF
TRBV4-3	TRBJ2-2	NA	NA	TGCGCCAGCAGCTATCGACAAGGGGGGGAGCTGTTTTTT	CASSYRQGGELFF
TRBV11-1	TRBJ2-2	NA	NA	TGTGCCAGCAGCTTAAGGCCGGCCGGGGAGCTGTTTTTT	CASSLRPAGELFF
TRBV4-1	TRBJ1-5	NA	NA	TGCGCCAGCAGCCAAGTTGGCAGTAATCAGCCCCAGCATTTT	CASSQVGSNQPQHF
TRBV5-4	TRBJ1-6	few	TRBD1	TGTGCCAGCAGCTTGACAGGGGGTCAATCACCCCTCCACTTT	CASSLTGGQSPLHF
TRBV29-1	TRBJ1-2	NA	NA	TGCAGCGTGGGGCCAGACTCTAACTATGGCTACACCTTC	CSVGPDSNYGYTF
TRBV5-4	TRBJ2-1	NA	NA	TGTGCCAGCAGCTTGGGGAATGAGGATGAGCAGTTCTTC	CASSLGNEDEQFF
TRBV4-3	TRBJ1-2	NA	TRBD1	TGCGCCAGCAGCCAAATAACCGGGACAGGGGCTACCTACTATGGCTACACCTTC	CASSQITGTGATYYGYTF